Below are 8 T cell receptor beta chains sequenced from a single sample in a study of T cell responses to AZD1222 COVID-19 vaccine (dated by TCRdb to 2020 to 2022). Read against the paper, the sample's time point label means: baseline before first vaccination. Receptor amplification or capture employed the immunoSEQ multiplex PCR assay. Drawn from immuneACCESS, this table holds only the in-frame rearrangements with V and J called that TCRdb kept. Clones are partly lost; checked studies trace under half to an unresolved V gene and leave the rest unexplained. Present in this sample are about 120,000 clones, less than 90% of which were seen just once. About 29% of the sample is in the top ten clones. The starting material was peripheral blood, obtained on day 0 of AZD1222 vaccination. These receptor sequences come from an adult in good health.

The rearrangement uses TRBV4-3 and TRBJ1-1; D is unresolved. CDR3 length: 15 residues. Trimming shortened V by 1 base and J by 0 bases, and 9 bases separated the two germline ends. Germline values: CDR1 LGHNA, CDR2 YSLEER. In nucleotides, the CDR3 is TGCGCCAGCAGCCAAGCTCGTCCCGTGAACACTGAAGCTTTCTTT. This codes for CASSQARPVNTEAFF.

Notes on this clone: Other DNA sequences within the sample encode an identical CDR3. The V call is TRBV19, the J call TRBJ1-1; D is uncertain. There are 13 residues in the CDR3. V lost 3 bases, J lost 0 bases, and 5 bases lay in between. CDR1 and CDR2 from the germline V gene are LNHDA and SQIVND (reference sequence). In nucleotides, the CDR3 is TGTGCCAGTAGTATTAGTGTGAACACTGAAGCTTTCTTT. Translated: CASSISVNTEAFF.

The rearrangement uses TRBV7-8 and TRBJ1-2; no reliable D call. CDR1 and CDR2 from the germline V gene are SGHVS and FQNEAQ. Trimming took off 2 bases at V and 4 bases at J, with 11 bases between the two ends. The CDR3 extends over 14 amino acids. CDR3 DNA sequence: TGTGCCAGCAGCTTATCTGACGGGTTCTATGGCTACACCTTC. Translating it yields CASSLSDGFYGYTF. Variable domain in full (rest from reference TRBV7-8 and TRBJ1-2): GAGVSQSPRYKVAKRGQDVALRCDPISGHVSLFWYQQALGQGPEFLTYFQNEAQLDKSGLPSDRFFAERPEGSVSTLKIQRTQQEDSAVYLCASSLSDGFYGYTFGSGTRLTVV.

The chain combines TRBV27 with TRBJ2-5; unclear D gene. Deletions cut 7 bases from V and 4 bases from J, with 13 bases between. This CDR3 is built from 13 residues. Looked up from germline, CDR1 is MNHEY and CDR2 is SMNVEV (reference sequence). CDR3 loop: CASTDRLRETQYF. Here the CDR3 DNA reads TGTGCCAGCACCGATAGGCTGCGAGAGACCCAGTACTTC.

The chain couples TRBV9 to TRBJ2-7; D ambiguous. The CDR3 has 14 residues. Trimming took off 1 base at V and 6 bases at J, with 14 bases between the two ends. Germline CDR1 is SGDLS and CDR2 is YYNGEE. For the CDR3, the DNA is TGTGCCAGCAGCGTAAACCCGGCGAGAACCGAGCAGTACTTC. It translates to CASSVNPARTEQYF.

The V call is TRBV11-2, the J call TRBJ2-2; D is perhaps TRBD2 (6 bases). Between the trimmed V and J ends, which lost 3 bases and 5 bases, there was a span of 19 bases. Germline CDR1 is SGHAT and CDR2 is FQNNGV. The CDR3 runs 17 residues. The CDR3 here is CASSLLGSGSGTGELFF. As DNA, the CDR3 is TGTGCCAGCAGCTTGCTGGGTAGCGGAAGCGGTACCGGGGAGCTGTTTTTT.

The chain has TRBV9 and TRBJ2-3, with D unresolved. The V gene lost 4 bases and the J gene lost 0 bases, with 9 bases spanning the gap. There are 14 residues in the CDR3. Germline CDR1 and CDR2: SGDLS and YYNGEE. The CDR3 reads CASSTRLSTDTQYF. In DNA form, the CDR3 reads TGTGCCAGCAGCACCCGACTCAGCACAGATACGCAGTATTTT.

V gene TRBV28 combines with J gene TRBJ1-2; D is ambiguous. V was shortened by 3 bases and J by 5 bases, with 7 bases between the two germline ends. The germline V gene has CDR1 MDHEN and CDR2 SYDVKM. The CDR3 is made up of 12 amino acids. The CDR3 is CASSFEAYGYTF. CDR3 nucleotides: TGTGCCAGCAGTTTCGAAGCGTATGGCTACACCTTC.